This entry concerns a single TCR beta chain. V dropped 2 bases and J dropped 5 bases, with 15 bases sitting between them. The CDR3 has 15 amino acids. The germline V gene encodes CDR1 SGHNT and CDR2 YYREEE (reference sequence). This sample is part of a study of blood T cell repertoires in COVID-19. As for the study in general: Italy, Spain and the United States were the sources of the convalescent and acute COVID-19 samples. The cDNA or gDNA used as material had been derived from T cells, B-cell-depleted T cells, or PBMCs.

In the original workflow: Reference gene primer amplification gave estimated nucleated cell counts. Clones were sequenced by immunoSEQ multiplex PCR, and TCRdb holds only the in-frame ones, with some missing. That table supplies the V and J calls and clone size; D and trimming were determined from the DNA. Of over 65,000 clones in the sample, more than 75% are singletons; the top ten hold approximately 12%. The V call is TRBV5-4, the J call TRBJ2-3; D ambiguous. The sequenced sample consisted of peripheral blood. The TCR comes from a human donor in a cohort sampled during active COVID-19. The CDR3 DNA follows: TGTGCCAGCAGCTTCGCCAGGCTCTCAAAAGATACGCAGTATTTT. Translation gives CASSFARLSKDTQYF.